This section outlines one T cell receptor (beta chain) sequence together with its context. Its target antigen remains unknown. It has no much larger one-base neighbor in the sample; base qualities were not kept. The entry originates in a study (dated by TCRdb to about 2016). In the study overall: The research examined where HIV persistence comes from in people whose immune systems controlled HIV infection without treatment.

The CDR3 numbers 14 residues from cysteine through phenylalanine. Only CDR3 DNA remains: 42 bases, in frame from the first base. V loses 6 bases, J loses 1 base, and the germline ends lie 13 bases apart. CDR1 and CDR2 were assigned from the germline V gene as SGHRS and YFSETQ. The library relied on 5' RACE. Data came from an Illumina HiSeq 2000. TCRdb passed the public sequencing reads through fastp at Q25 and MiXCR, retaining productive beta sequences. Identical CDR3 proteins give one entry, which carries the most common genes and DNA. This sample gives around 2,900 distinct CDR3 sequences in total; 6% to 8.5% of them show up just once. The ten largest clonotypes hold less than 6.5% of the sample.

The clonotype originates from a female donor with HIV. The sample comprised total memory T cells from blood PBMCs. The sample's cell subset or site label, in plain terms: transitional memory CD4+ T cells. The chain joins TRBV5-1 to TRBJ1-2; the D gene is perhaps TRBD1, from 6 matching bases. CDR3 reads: CASTPGGGNYGYTF. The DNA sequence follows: TGCGCCAGCACCCCGGGAGGGGGTAACTATGGCTACACCTTC.